This TCR beta chain originates from a study of blood T cell repertoires in COVID-19. Overall study: From the United States, Italy and Spain came samples of acute and convalescent COVID-19.

Germline assignment: CDR1 SGHRS and CDR2 YFSETQ. V lost 3 bases to trimming and J lost 4 bases; unmatched junction nucleotides: 7. This CDR3 is 15 amino acids long. In the authors' methods: Reference gene primer amplification gave estimated nucleated cell counts. The repertoire was sequenced with immunoSEQ multiplex PCR; TCRdb's copy has only in-frame clones and lacks some. That table supplies the V and J calls and clone size; D and trimming were determined from the DNA. Counted here are over 110,000 clones, roughly 80% occurring once; the ten biggest clones make up roughly 3.6%. Sequenced material: peripheral blood. The V and J genes are TRBV5-1 and TRBJ2-7; 10 nucleotides match TRBD2. The TCR originated in a man in his sixties or seventies who had recovered from COVID-19. The DNA of the CDR3 is TGCGCCAGCAGCTCGATAGCGGGGGGTACTTACGAGCAGTACTTC. Amino acids: CASSSIAGGTYEQYF.